These 28 T cell receptor beta chains originate from one sample sequenced in a study of response to subunit inactivated influenza vaccine. TCRdb redid the calling of the RT-PCR reads with MiXCR, one entry per CDR3 protein. This sample has roughly 500,000 distinct CDR3 sequences; about 25% occur once, and the top ten carry approximately 2%. The source material was CD4+ T cells sorted from PBMCs, sampled more than 4 days after vaccination. The receptors were sampled from a man over 45 who received an inactivated influenza vaccine.

This clonotype appeared a few times. The V and J genes are TRBV12-3 or TRBV12-4 and TRBJ2-5; 9 bases map to TRBD2. V shed 5 bases, J shed 10 bases, and the junction held 8 bases outside the gene matches. The CDR3 covers 13 residues. CDR3: CASSGSLSGSQYF. CDR3 sequence (DNA): TGTGCCAGCAGTGGTTCTCTTAGCGGGAGCCAGTACTTC.

The rearrangement uses TRBV10-3 and TRBJ1-2, with unresolved D. The V end was cut by 4 bases, the J end by 3 bases, with 18 bases between. CDR1 is ENHRY and CDR2 is SYGVKD in the germline V gene. The CDR3 runs 16 residues. The CDR3 nucleotides read TGTGCCATCAGTGGGGCCTGGGAAAAGGCGGACTATGGCTACACCTTC. Translation gives CAISGAWEKADYGYTF.

This sequence joins TRBV29-1 and TRBJ2-5; 7 bases line up with TRBD1. The CDR3 contains 13 residues. The V gene end was trimmed by 1 base and the J gene end by 9 bases; junction bases not matched to a gene: 8. Germline V gene sequence: CDR1 SQVTM, CDR2 ANQGSEA. This CDR3 reads CSVEAQGLGAQYF. CDR3 DNA sequence: TGCAGCGTTGAAGCACAGGGGCTAGGCGCCCAGTACTTC.

This clonotype turned up a few times. J is TRBJ2-1 and V is TRBV9; D remains unclear. Germline CDR1 is SGDLS and CDR2 is YYNGEE. V gave up 3 bases and J gave up 0 bases, with 10 bases separating them. The CDR3 has 15 amino acids. The CDR3 nucleotides read TGTGCCAGCAGCGGAGACCGTAGCTCCTACAATGAGCAGTTCTTC. This gives the protein CASSGDRSSYNEQFF.

This clonotype appeared a few times. The chain uses TRBV20-1 and TRBJ2-3; D possibly corresponds to TRBD1 (5 bases). With 4 bases removed from V and 5 bases from J, the gap between germline ends came to 7 bases. CDR3 length equals 11 residues. Germline loops: CDR1 DFQATT, CDR2 SNEGSKA (reference sequence). CDR3 sequence (DNA): TGCAGTGCTATCACAGGAGATACGCAGTATTTT. Its protein product is CSAITGDTQYF.

The J gene is TRBJ2-5, the V gene TRBV7-2, with D uncertain. In germline, CDR1 is SGHTA, CDR2 FQGNSA. CDR3 length equals 14 residues. Trimming shortened V by 7 bases and J by 5 bases, and 17 bases separated the two germline ends. DNA of the CDR3: TGTGCCAGCACCCCCCACTTGCTGTACGAGACCCAGTACTTC. Translation gives CASTPHLLYETQYF.

The chain combines TRBV4-1 with TRBJ2-7, with D perhaps matching TRBD2 (7 bases). Trimming took off 0 bases at V and 4 bases at J, with 16 bases between the two ends. The CDR3 extends over 16 amino acids. Germline lookup yields CDR1 MGHRA and CDR2 YSYEKL. The CDR3 sequence is CASSQDTYREGYEQYF. The CDR3 bases are TGCGCCAGCAGCCAAGATACGTACAGGGAGGGATACGAGCAGTACTTC.

The chain couples TRBV6-5 to TRBJ2-7; 8 positions agree with TRBD1. This CDR3 is 15 amino acids long. The germline gives CDR1 MNHEY, CDR2 SVGAGI. V dropped 0 bases and J dropped 3; count of bases not matched to a gene: 4. The CDR3 DNA follows: TGTGCCAGCAGTTACTCGTCAGGGGGCGTCTACGAGCAGTACTTC. This sequence encodes CASSYSSGGVYEQYF.

As DNA, the CDR3 is TGTGCCAGCAGCCGTACTAGCGGTTCTGCCTACAATGAGCAGTTCTTC. This sequence encodes CASSRTSGSAYNEQFF. This chain joins TRBV5-6 and TRBJ2-1, with TRBD2 matching 8 bases. In germline, CDR1 is SGHDT, CDR2 YYEEEE. V lost 4 bases and J lost 2; bases outside the gene matches: 8. The CDR3 sequence is 16 residues long.

The sample holds a few counts of this clonotype. The chain has TRBV6-1 and TRBJ1-2; 12 bases are shared with TRBD1. The CDR3 loop spans 18 amino acids. Germline loops: CDR1 MNHNS, CDR2 SASEGT. After removal of 5 bases from V and 2 bases from J, the junction contained 12 bases not matched to a gene. CDR3 loop: CASSQPPGTGGLNYGYTF. The CDR3, as DNA: TGTGCCAGCAGTCAGCCGCCCGGGACAGGGGGCCTCAACTATGGCTACACCTTC.

This clonotype has only one observation. The J gene is TRBJ2-3, the V gene TRBV7-2; TRBD1 matches at 8 bases. The CDR3 runs 13 residues. J was trimmed by 8 bases and V by 4 bases; bases with no gene match: 5. Per germline, CDR1 SGHTA and CDR2 FQGNSA. CDR3 nucleotide sequence: TGTGCCAGCAGCTACGACAGGGGTCGTACGCAGTATTTT. Encoded protein: CASSYDRGRTQYF.

The rearrangement joins TRBV5-1 to TRBJ2-1, with no clear D. Germline V gene data show CDR1 as SGHRS and CDR2 as YFSETQ. The V and J ends lost 0 bases and 0 bases respectively, with 10 bases between them. CDR3 length: 16 residues. The CDR3 bases are TGCGCCAGCAGCTTGGCCGAAAGAAGCTCCTACAATGAGCAGTTCTTC. The encoded protein is CASSLAERSSYNEQFF.

This clonotype appeared a few times. V usage is TRBV21-1 and J usage is TRBJ1-2; TRBD1, the table's D call, was not compared with the DNA. TRBV21-1 is marked as a pseudogene. This CDR3 comprises 14 residues. CDR3 DNA: TGTGCCAGCAGCAATAGGTACAGGACCTATGGCTACACCTTC. This sequence encodes CASSNRYRTYGYTF.

This CDR3 is CASSSPPNEQFF. CDR3 sequence (DNA): TGTGCCAGCAGTTCCCCCCCGAATGAGCAGTTCTTC. The chain links TRBV12-3 or TRBV12-4 to TRBJ2-1; the D is unclear. The CDR3 is made up of 12 amino acids. V dropped 4 bases and J dropped 7 bases, with 8 bases sitting between them.

This clonotype was seen a few times. The gene calls are TRBV24-1 and TRBJ2-1; the match to TRBD2 covers 9 bases. The V gene end was trimmed by 7 bases and the J gene end by 5 bases; junction bases not matched to a gene: 8. Germline V gene sequence: CDR1 KGHDR, CDR2 SFDVKD. The CDR3 spans 15 residues. CDR3 in amino acids: CATSPRASGNNEQFF. The CDR3 DNA follows: TGTGCCACCAGCCCCCGGGCTAGCGGGAACAATGAGCAGTTCTTC.

This sequence joins TRBV12-3 or TRBV12-4 and TRBJ1-2; D uncertain. V lost 10 bases to trimming and J lost 2 bases, with 17 bases between them. There are 14 residues in the CDR3. CDR3: CATSALGMNYGYTF. CDR3 DNA: TGTGCCACTAGCGCTCTGGGGATGAACTATGGCTACACCTTC.

The table lists this clonotype with many counts. The V gene is TRBV5-1, the J gene TRBJ2-7, with D perhaps matching TRBD2 (6 bases). The V and J ends lost 4 bases and 6 bases respectively, with 14 bases between them. Germline V gene data show CDR1 as SGHRS and CDR2 as YFSETQ. This CDR3 spans 13 amino acids. CDR3 protein: CASSPGTSTEQYF. CDR3 nucleotide sequence: TGCGCCAGCAGCCCCGGCACTAGCACCGAGCAGTACTTC.

The chain recombines TRBV12-3 or TRBV12-4 with TRBJ2-5, with 10 positions matching TRBD2. V shed 2 bases, J shed 5 bases, and the junction held 5 bases outside the gene matches. There are 15 residues in the CDR3. Here the CDR3 reads CASSLRSGRGETQYF. CDR3 sequence (DNA): TGTGCCAGCAGTTTAAGGAGCGGGAGGGGGGAGACCCAGTACTTC.

In its sample, this clonotype was seen a few times. The gene calls are TRBV10-3 and TRBJ2-5; the D gene is possibly TRBD2 (5 bases). CDR1 and CDR2 (germline): ENHRY, SYGVKD. V lost 6 bases, J lost 4 bases, and 15 bases lay in between. This CDR3 contains 14 residues. The CDR3 protein is CAIRPGSAGETQYF. The CDR3 DNA follows: TGTGCCATCAGGCCGGGATCGGCAGGAGAGACCCAGTACTTC.

This clonotype appeared a few times. The rearrangement links TRBV12-3 or TRBV12-4 to TRBJ2-5, with TRBD1 matching over 8 bases. The J segment lost 3 bases and the V segment lost 7 bases, leaving 7 bases of the junction unmatched. The CDR3 runs 14 residues. As DNA, the CDR3 is TGTGCCAGCACCCAGGACAGGGAGAAAGAGACCCAGTACTTC. Protein product: CASTQDREKETQYF.

The chain has TRBV7-2 and TRBJ2-7; D is possibly TRBD1 or TRBD2 (5 bases each). CDR1 is SGHTA, CDR2 FQGNSA, per germline. The CDR3 loop spans 11 amino acids. Deletions cut 5 bases from V and 9 bases from J, with 11 bases between. CDR3 nucleotide sequence: TGTGCCAGCAGCGATCCGGGGCCGCAGTACTTC. Protein sequence: CASSDPGPQYF.

This clonotype was observed a few times. The gene calls are TRBV20-1 and TRBJ1-5; D not resolved. There are 12 residues in the CDR3. Germline CDR1 is DFQATT and CDR2 is SNEGSKA (reference sequence). V lost 4 bases and J 1 base, leaving 5 bases between the germline ends. Written as DNA, the CDR3 is TGCAGTGCTACTCGGAGCAATCAGCCCCAGCATTTT. Translated: CSATRSNQPQHF.

The CDR3 here is CASSWDRENTGELFF. The CDR3 coding sequence is TGTGCCAGCAGTTGGGACAGGGAGAACACCGGGGAGCTGTTTTTT. The V gene is TRBV27, the J gene TRBJ2-2, with 9 bases fitting TRBD1. CDR3 size: 15 residues. CDR1 and CDR2 (germline): MNHEY, SMNVEV (reference sequence). V was clipped by 4 bases and J by 1 base; unmatched bases: 1.

This clonotype was counted between two and nine times. V and J are TRBV7-2 and TRBJ2-1; D remains ambiguous. The germline V gene has CDR1 SGHTA and CDR2 FQGNSA. This CDR3 region has 15 residues. V gave up 5 bases and J gave up 0 bases, with 11 bases separating them. DNA of the CDR3: TGTGCCAGCAGCCAAGCCTATAGCTCCTACAATGAGCAGTTCTTC. Its protein is CASSQAYSSYNEQFF. The full variable domain, its missing parts supplied by reference TRBV7-2 and TRBJ2-1, is GAGVSQSPSNKVTEKGKDVELRCDPISGHTALYWYRQSLGQGLEFLIYFQGNSAPDKSGLPSDRFSAERTGGSVSTLTIQRTQQEDSAVYLCASSQAYSSYNEQFFGPGTRLTVL.

This chain uses TRBV7-2 with TRBJ2-3; 14 bases align to TRBD2. The CDR3 runs 17 residues. J lost 1 base, V lost 5 bases, and 5 bases had no gene match. The germline V gene has CDR1 SGHTA and CDR2 FQGNSA. The CDR3 DNA follows: TGTGCCAGCAGCCCAGCGGGACTAGCGGGGGGCACAGATACGCAGTATTTT. This codes for CASSPAGLAGGTDTQYF.

The chain is built from TRBV20-1 and TRBJ2-7; TRBD1 might be the D (5 bases). Trimming took 1 base from V and 2 from J, leaving 15 bases between them. CDR3 length: 15 residues. CDR1 is DFQATT and CDR2 is SNEGSKA in the germline V gene (reference sequence). The CDR3 region has the DNA TGCAGTGCTAGAGCGGCTTCGGGCAGGGCCTACGAGCAGTACTTC. Its translation: CSARAASGRAYEQYF.

The V call is TRBV12-3 or TRBV12-4, the J call TRBJ2-5, with TRBD2 matching over 13 bases. Unmatched junction bases numbered 7, after V lost 4 bases and J lost 2 bases. This CDR3 comprises 17 residues. CDR3 sequence: CASSSRLAGGRQETQYF. In DNA form, the CDR3 reads TGTGCCAGCAGTTCGAGACTAGCGGGAGGCCGTCAAGAGACCCAGTACTTC.

This clonotype was observed a handful of times. The rearrangement joins TRBV6-5 to TRBJ2-5; 11 positions match TRBD2. The CDR3 has 15 residues. CDR1 and CDR2 from the germline V gene are MNHEY and SVGAGI. Losses at the gene ends were 4 bases for V and 7 bases for J; bases not matched to a gene: 8. The CDR3 nucleotides read TGTGCCAGCAGTTTGAACATAGCGGGGGGGCGGACCCAGTACTTC. Translated: CASSLNIAGGRTQYF.